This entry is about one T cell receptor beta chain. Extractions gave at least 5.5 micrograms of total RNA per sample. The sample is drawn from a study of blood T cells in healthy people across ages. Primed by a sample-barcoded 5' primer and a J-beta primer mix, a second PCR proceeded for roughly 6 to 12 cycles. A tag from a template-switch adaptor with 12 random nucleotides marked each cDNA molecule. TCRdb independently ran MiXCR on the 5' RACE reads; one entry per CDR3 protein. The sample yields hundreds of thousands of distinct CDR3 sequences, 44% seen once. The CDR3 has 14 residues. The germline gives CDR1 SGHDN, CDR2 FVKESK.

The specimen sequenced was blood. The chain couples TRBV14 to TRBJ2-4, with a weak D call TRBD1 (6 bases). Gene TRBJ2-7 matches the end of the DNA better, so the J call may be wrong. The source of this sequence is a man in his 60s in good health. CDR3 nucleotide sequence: TGTGCCAGCAGCCAAAAGACAGGAGCCTACGAGCAGTACTTC. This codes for CASSQKTGAYEQYF.